What follows is one TCR beta chain and its context. Its antigen remains unknown. V lost 6 bases to trimming and J lost 1 base; unmatched junction nucleotides: 7. In germline, CDR1 is MNHEY, CDR2 SMNVEV (reference sequence). This CDR3 contains 15 residues. The sample originates from a study of cytomegalovirus exposure and HLA in healthy donors. Points from the study as a whole: Most of the TCR beta V segments (in an earlier analysis) were productive either about 87% or about 30% of the time.

The PCR ran on 60 Vbeta and 13 Jbeta primers. The authors' processing: Among the unique TCR beta chains that a later analysis counted, about 86 million in all, some 10 million were shared. Clones were sequenced by immunoSEQ multiplex PCR, and TCRdb holds only the in-frame ones, with some missing. That table gives V, J and clone size, and the DNA gave D and trimming. The repertoire holds 150,000 to 200,000 clones, roughly 85% seen once, with about 2% in the top ten. Material: PBMCs. The J gene is TRBJ2-3, the V gene TRBV27, with TRBD2 matching 7 bases. This sequence was found in a woman aged 45-59 years in good health and CMV-seronegative. CDR3 sequence reads: CASRRLAGGTDTQYF. CDR3 in DNA: TGTGCCAGCAGAAGATTAGCGGGTGGCACAGATACGCAGTATTTT.